A single sample is the source of the 25 T cell receptor beta chains below, sequenced in a study of early T cells in non-severe SARS-CoV-2 infection. MiXCR, applied by TCRdb to the 5' RACE reads, yields one record per CDR3 protein. The sample records fewer than 85,000 distinct CDR3 sequences, 15% being singletons. The specimen was whole blood. The source of these receptors is an adult who was a healthcare worker with PCR-confirmed SARS-CoV-2 infection or an uninfected control (not recorded which).

V and J are TRBV7-9 and TRBJ2-5; D gene ambiguous. V was trimmed by 1 base and J by 3 bases, leaving 9 bases between them. Germline CDR1 reads SEHNR; CDR2 reads FQNEAQ (reference sequence). CDR3 size: 14 residues. The CDR3 protein is CASSLVRPEETQYF. The CDR3, as DNA: TGTGCCAGCAGCTTAGTACGGCCTGAAGAGACCCAGTACTTC.

About this clonotype: Since a much larger clone is just one base distant, this may be a read error. V and J are TRBV5-6 and TRBJ2-5; 9 bases line up with TRBD1. Germline lookup yields CDR1 SGHDT and CDR2 YYEEEE. This CDR3 has 12 residues. The DNA for the CDR3 is TGTGCCAGCAGCTTGGCCGGGACAGGGCCGAACTTC. This gives the protein CASSLAGTGPNF.

The rearrangement joins TRBV19 to TRBJ2-7; D possibly corresponds to TRBD2 (5 bases). Germline CDR1 reads LNHDA; CDR2 reads SQIVND (reference sequence). V was shortened by 5 bases and J by 2 bases, with 10 bases between the two germline ends. The length of the CDR3 is 13 residues. The CDR3, as DNA: TGTGCCAGTAGTGGAGGAAGGGCCTACGAGCAGTACTTC. Residues: CASSGGRAYEQYF.

This clonotype was seen only a few times. This chain uses TRBV30 with TRBJ2-3; D may be TRBD2 (6 bases). Looked up from germline, CDR1 is GTSNPN and CDR2 is SVGIG (reference sequence). This CDR3 spans 13 amino acids. Trimming removed 3 bases at V and 4 bases at J, with 11 bases between. The CDR3 sequence: CAWRVAAADTQYF. CDR3 coding DNA: TGTGCCTGGAGGGTAGCGGCCGCAGATACGCAGTATTTT.

Only a few counts were recorded for this clonotype. The chain uses TRBV7-3 and TRBJ2-7; D uncertain. The germline gives CDR1 SGHTA, CDR2 FQGTGA. Trimming took off 1 base at V and 1 base at J, with 11 bases between the two ends. The CDR3 sequence is 15 residues long. CDR3 nucleotides: TGTGCCAGCAGCTTAAGCCCCGCGGAATCCTACGAGCAGTACTTC. Translation gives CASSLSPAESYEQYF. Filled out from reference TRBV7-3 and TRBJ2-7, the complete variable domain reads GAGVSQTPSNKVTEKGKYVELRCDPISGHTALYWYRQSLGQGPEFLIYFQGTGAADDSGLPNDRFFAVRPEGSVSTLKIQRTERGDSAVYLCASSLSPAESYEQYFGPGTRLTVT.

This clonotype has only a few counts. V gene TRBV18 combines with J gene TRBJ2-1; TRBD2 agrees at 14 bases. The ends lost 4 bases at V and 6 bases at J; junction bases unmatched: 2. The germline V gene has CDR1 KGHSH and CDR2 LQKENI. This CDR3 is built from 15 residues. The CDR3 protein is CASSRGTSGSNEQFF. CDR3 DNA sequence: TGTGCCAGCTCACGAGGGACTAGCGGGAGCAATGAGCAGTTCTTC.

This clonotype was counted only a few times. The V call is TRBV7-9, the J call TRBJ1-6, with D perhaps TRBD1 (5 bases). The germline gives CDR1 SEHNR, CDR2 FQNEAQ (reference sequence). The CDR3 has 14 residues. V lost 3 bases to trimming and J lost 10 bases, with 13 bases between them. The CDR3 region has the DNA TGTGCCAGCAGCTTCACAGGTCGTGGCTCACCCCTCCACTTT. It codes for CASSFTGRGSPLHF.

This rearrangement joins TRBV18 to TRBJ1-4, with TRBD1 matching 9 bases. The CDR3 is 16 amino acids. V trimming: 3 bases; J trimming: 4 bases; junction bases outside the gene matches: 6. Germline V CDR1 and CDR2: KGHSH, LQKENI. CDR3: CASSPGTGIFNEKLFF. The CDR3 DNA reads as TGTGCCAGCTCACCCGGGACAGGGATCTTTAATGAAAAACTGTTTTTT.

In its sample, this clonotype was seen many times. The chain has TRBV21-1 and TRBJ1-5. TRBV21-1 has pseudogene status. The CDR3 runs 14 residues. The CDR3 sequence is CAGGHCYSNQPQHF. The CDR3 DNA sequence: TGTGCCGGTGGGCACTGCTATAGCAATCAGCCCCAGCATTTT.

In this sample, this clonotype turned up a few times. CDR3 residues: CASSVGTSGATSTDTQYF. The CDR3 coding sequence is TGTGCCAGCAGCGTAGGGACTAGCGGAGCTACTAGCACAGATACGCAGTATTTT. This chain uses TRBV9 with TRBJ2-3; 10 bases map to TRBD2. V shed 0 bases and J 0 bases; nucleotides not matched to a gene: 7. Germline CDR1 is SGDLS and CDR2 is YYNGEE. The CDR3 sequence is 18 residues long.

This clonotype has ten or more counts. The chain has TRBV9 and TRBJ1-6, with D possibly matching TRBD1 (5 bases). The CDR3 sequence is 17 residues long. CDR1 is SGDLS, CDR2 YYNGEE, per germline. Trimming cost V 0 bases and J 7 bases, with 17 bases left between them. This CDR3 reads CASSVAFEGDENSPLHF. The CDR3 bases are TGTGCCAGCAGCGTAGCTTTCGAAGGGGACGAGAATTCACCCCTCCACTTT.

The chain recombines TRBV11-2 with TRBJ1-2; D not resolved. Trimming took off 0 bases at V and 6 bases at J, with 14 bases between the two ends. The germline V gene has CDR1 SGHAT and CDR2 FQNNGV. The length of the CDR3 is 15 residues. CDR3 protein: CASSLDLRTINGYTF. The CDR3 coding sequence is TGTGCCAGCAGCTTAGATCTTAGGACGATTAATGGCTACACCTTC.

The chain combines TRBV20-1 with TRBJ2-3; tentatively, D is TRBD1 (6 bases). Trimming pared 7 bases from V and 2 bases from J, leaving 13 bases between. CDR1 is DFQATT, CDR2 SNEGSKA, per germline (reference sequence). This CDR3 region has 13 residues. CDR3 coding DNA: TGCAGTGTCCCGACAGGAAACACAGATACGCAGTATTTT. Amino acids: CSVPTGNTDTQYF.

This clonotype was found a few times. The chain uses TRBV7-8 and TRBJ1-5; the match to TRBD1 covers 9 bases. V was clipped by 5 bases and J by 4 bases; unmatched bases: 9. The CDR3 is 16 residues long. The germline V gene has CDR1 SGHVS and CDR2 FQNEAQ. The CDR3 reads CASSKWAGTGNQPQHF. The CDR3 bases are TGTGCCAGCAGCAAATGGGCCGGGACAGGGAATCAGCCCCAGCATTTT.

This clonotype has a handful of counts. This sequence joins TRBV10-2 and TRBJ2-2; 12 nucleotides align to TRBD1. The J segment lost 7 bases and the V segment lost 7 bases, leaving 4 bases of the junction unmatched. CDR1 is WSHSY, CDR2 SAAADI, per germline. The CDR3 sequence is 14 residues long. The chain's CDR3 is CASKGQGANGELFF. As DNA, the CDR3 is TGCGCCAGCAAGGGACAGGGGGCCAACGGGGAGCTGTTTTTT.

The chain is built from TRBV9 and TRBJ2-5; maybe TRBD2 (6 bases). V lost 0 bases and J 2 bases, leaving 14 bases between the germline ends. Looked up from germline, CDR1 is SGDLS and CDR2 is YYNGEE. The CDR3 loop spans 16 amino acids. CDR3 sequence (DNA): TGTGCCAGCAGCGTAGGGTTTAGCGGCGTTCAAGAGACCCAGTACTTC. As protein: CASSVGFSGVQETQYF.

This clonotype was counted a few times. The chain recombines TRBV15 with TRBJ2-1; TRBD1 matches at 10 bases. The ends lost 5 bases at V and 8 bases at J; junction bases unmatched: 9. From germline, CDR1 is LNHNV and CDR2 YYDKDF (reference sequence). CDR3 length equals 15 residues. CDR3 DNA: TGTGCCACCAGCTACGAGGGACAGGGGTTCGATGAGCAGTTCTTC. Protein: CATSYEGQGFDEQFF.

This clonotype was seen more than once but under ten times. The chain uses TRBV21-1 and TRBJ2-1; the table gives TRBD1 as D, unverified against the DNA. TRBV21-1 is flagged as a pseudogene. The CDR3 has 10 amino acids. In nucleotides, the CDR3 is TGTAGGGGGGGCCTGAGTGAGCAGTTCTTC. Translated: CRGGLSEQFF.

V and J are TRBV19 and TRBJ2-5; D uncertain. This CDR3 is built from 13 residues. CDR1 and CDR2 (germline): LNHDA, SQIVND (reference sequence). V was clipped by 6 bases and J by 3 bases, with 11 bases between them. The CDR3 spells CASRYFGKETQYF. The CDR3 nucleotides read TGTGCCAGTAGATACTTTGGGAAAGAGACCCAGTACTTC.

This chain links TRBV4-2 with TRBJ2-7; tentatively, D is TRBD2 (6 bases). Germline CDR1 is LGHNA and CDR2 is YNFKEQ. The V end was cut by 4 bases, the J end by 3 bases, with 13 bases between. The CDR3 covers 14 residues. The CDR3 coding sequence is TGTGCCAGCAGCCCCGGCGGGATCGACTACGAGCAGTACTTC. It specifies CASSPGGIDYEQYF.

This clonotype was seen only a few times. V is TRBV6-6 and J is TRBJ1-1, with 7 bases aligning to TRBD1. CDR3 size: 13 residues. CDR1 is MNHNY, CDR2 SVGAGI, per germline (reference sequence). V was pared by 6 bases and J by 2 bases, with 3 bases of the junction left unmatched. Here the CDR3 DNA reads TGTGCCAGCAGGTGGGACAGCAACACTGAAGCTTTCTTT. Translating gives CASRWDSNTEAFF.

This clonotype has a count of ten or more. This rearrangement joins TRBV20-1 to TRBJ1-4; D is ambiguous. V shed 0 bases and J shed 7 bases, with 18 bases lying between them. The germline gives CDR1 DFQATT, CDR2 SNEGSKA (reference sequence). The CDR3 covers 16 residues. CDR3 protein: CSARDSGIEYGEKLFF. DNA for the CDR3: TGCAGTGCTAGAGATTCCGGGATCGAGTACGGTGAAAAACTGTTTTTT.

This clonotype has just a few counts. The CDR3 protein is CSARLAGTTDTQYF. The DNA for the CDR3 is TGCAGTGCTAGACTAGCGGGGACCACAGATACGCAGTATTTT. The chain combines TRBV20-1 with TRBJ2-3; 9 bases agree with TRBD2. Germline trimming cut 2 bases from V and 2 bases from J; bases unmatched to any gene: 2. This CDR3 region has 14 residues. CDR1 DFQATT and CDR2 SNEGSKA come from the germline V gene (reference sequence).

This clonotype was seen more than once but under ten times. At one end the junction does not follow the germline gene, possibly because of a read error. The chain links TRBV27 to TRBJ2-4; the D gene is possibly TRBD2 (6 bases). The length of the CDR3 is 13 residues. Germline CDR1 is MNHEY and CDR2 is SMNVEV (reference sequence). The CDR3 nucleotides are TGTGCCAGCCGAACCGGGACTTCCAACTTCGTAAACTTC. Amino acids: CASRTGTSNFVNF.

This clonotype was recorded a few times. The CDR3 nucleotides are TGCGCCAGCAGTGAGTCGGCCAGGGAGAGCACTGAAGCTTTCTTT. Translating gives CASSESARESTEAFF. The chain recombines TRBV10-2 with TRBJ1-1, with a weak D call TRBD1 (5 bases). CDR3 length: 15 residues. The germline V and J ends were trimmed by 0 bases and 4 bases, with 12 bases remaining between them. The germline gives CDR1 WSHSY, CDR2 SAAADI.